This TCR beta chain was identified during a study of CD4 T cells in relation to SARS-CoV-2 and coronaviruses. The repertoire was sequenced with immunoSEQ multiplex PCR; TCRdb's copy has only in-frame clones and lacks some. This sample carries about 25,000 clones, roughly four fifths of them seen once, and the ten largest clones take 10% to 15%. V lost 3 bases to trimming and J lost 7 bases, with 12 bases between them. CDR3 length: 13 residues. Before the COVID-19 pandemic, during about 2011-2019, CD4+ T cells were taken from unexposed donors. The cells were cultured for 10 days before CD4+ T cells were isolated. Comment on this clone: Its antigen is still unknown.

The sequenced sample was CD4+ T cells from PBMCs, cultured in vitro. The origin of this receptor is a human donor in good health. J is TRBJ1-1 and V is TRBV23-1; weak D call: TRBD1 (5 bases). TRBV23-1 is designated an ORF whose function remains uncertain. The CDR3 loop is CASSHPGHGEAFF. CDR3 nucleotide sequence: TGCGCCAGCAGTCACCCTGGACACGGTGAAGCTTTCTTT.